These 4 T cell receptor beta chains share one sample of origin, sequenced in a study of cytomegalovirus exposure and HLA in healthy donors. With 60 Vbeta and 13 Jbeta primers, the PCR was carried out. Sequencing was performed with immunoSEQ multiplex PCR; in TCRdb, only in-frame clones are kept and a portion is missing. Of about 110,000 clones in the sample, around 62% were seen once. The source material was PBMCs. These receptors all come from a man aged 30 to 45 in good health and CMV-seropositive.

The chain is built from TRBV7-2 and TRBJ2-1; 11 positions agree with TRBD2. This CDR3 is built from 16 residues. V gave up 1 base and J gave up 15 bases; unmatched junction bases: 14. In germline, CDR1 is SGHTA, CDR2 FQGNSA. Here the CDR3 reads CASSLELGLAGGRSFF. CDR3 in DNA: TGTGCCAGCAGCTTAGAGTTAGGGCTAGCGGGGGGAAGGTCGTTCTTC.

The chain recombines TRBV25-1 with TRBJ1-4, with D perhaps matching TRBD1 (5 bases). The CDR3 spans 16 residues. Germline V gives CDR1 MGHDK, CDR2 SYGVNS. The germline V and J ends were trimmed by 2 bases and 0 bases, with 10 bases remaining between them. The CDR3 here is CASSEGIQATNEKLFF. The DNA of the CDR3 is TGTGCCAGCAGTGAAGGGATACAGGCAACTAATGAAAAACTGTTTTTT.

This clone was seen just once. The rearrangement uses TRBV9 and TRBJ2-5, with D unresolved. The CDR3 length is 13 residues. Germline CDR1 and CDR2: SGDLS and YYNGEE. V was clipped by 3 bases and J by 4 bases, with 10 bases between them. The CDR3 sequence: CASSGAVRETQYF. CDR3 in DNA: TGTGCCAGCAGCGGCGCGGTGAGAGAGACCCAGTACTTC.

This chain connects TRBV7-6 to TRBJ2-7; the D gene is possibly TRBD2 (7 bases). The germline V and J ends were trimmed by 1 base and 6 bases, with 13 bases remaining between them. This CDR3 has 14 residues. Germline V CDR1 and CDR2: SGHVS, FNYEAQ. In DNA, the CDR3 is TGTGCCAGCAGCTTAGAGAGGGGGGGGGTCGAGCAGTACTTC. Translation: CASSLERGGVEQYF. The full variable domain, its missing parts supplied by reference TRBV7-6 and TRBJ2-7, is GAGVSQSPRYKVTKRGQDVALRCDPISGHVSLYWYRQALGQGPEFLTYFNYEAQQDKSGLPNDRFSAERPEGSISTLTIQRTEQRDSAMYRCASSLERGGVEQYFGPGTRLTVT.